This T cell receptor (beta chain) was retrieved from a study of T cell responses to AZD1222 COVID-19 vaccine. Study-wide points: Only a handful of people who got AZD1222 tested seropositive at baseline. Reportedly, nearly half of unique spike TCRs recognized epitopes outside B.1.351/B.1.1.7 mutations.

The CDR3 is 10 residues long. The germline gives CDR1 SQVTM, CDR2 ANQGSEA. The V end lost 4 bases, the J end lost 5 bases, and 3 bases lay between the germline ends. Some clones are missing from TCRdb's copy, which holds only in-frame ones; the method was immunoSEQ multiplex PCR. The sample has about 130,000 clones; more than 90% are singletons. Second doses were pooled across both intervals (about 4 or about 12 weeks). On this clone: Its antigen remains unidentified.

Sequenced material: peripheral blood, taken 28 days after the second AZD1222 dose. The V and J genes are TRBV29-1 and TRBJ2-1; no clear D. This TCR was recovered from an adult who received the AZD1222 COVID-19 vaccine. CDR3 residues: CSVAHNEQFF. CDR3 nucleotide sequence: TGCAGCGTTGCGCACAATGAGCAGTTCTTC.